This T cell receptor (beta chain) was sequenced in a study of CD8 T cells in Susac syndrome. The controls, all healthy donors, were matched for age and sex. Negative isolation was used for CD8+ and CD4+ T cells and FACS enrichment for TEMRA cells. Random hexamers served to reverse transcribe roughly 0.45 to 1 ug RNA. In TCRdb, the immunoSEQ multiplex PCR reads were re-called with MiXCR into one record per CDR3 protein. The table shows 180,000 or so distinct CDR3 sequences, with approximately 94% occurring only once. Sequenced sample: CD4+ T cells from PBMCs. The source is a human donor in good health.

DNA of the CDR3: TGCAGCGTTGAAATATCGGTGAACACTGAAGCTTTCTTT. Translating gives CSVEISVNTEAFF. The chain carries TRBV29-1 and TRBJ1-1, with D unclear. V was shortened by 2 bases and J by 0 bases, with 7 bases between the two germline ends. This CDR3 spans 13 amino acids. Per the germline V gene, CDR1 is SQVTM and CDR2 is ANQGSEA. Full variable domain (outside the CDR3, taken from reference TRBV29-1 and TRBJ1-1): SAVISQKPSRDICQRGTSLTIQCQVDSQVTMMFWYRQQPGQSLTLIATANQGSEATYESGFVIDKFPISRPNLTFSTLTVSNMSPEDSSIYLCSVEISVNTEAFFGQGTRLTVV.